This T cell receptor (beta chain) was identified in a study of naive and memory T cell subsets. Two oligonucleotides, mixed equimolar, formed the beta constant-region primer covering TRBC1 and TRBC2. The ligated cDNA underwent four PCR rounds using SP2 and nested alpha and beta constant-region primers. Ligation attached a single-stranded oligonucleotide with a 12-nucleotide UMI and the SP2 primer to the cDNA 3' end. One entry per CDR3 protein, called by TCRdb with MiXCR from the UMI-ligation and nested PCR reads. The sample consists of about 90,000 distinct CDR3 sequences, around 11% of them appearing once. Per germline, CDR1 SEHNR and CDR2 FQNEAQ (reference sequence). This CDR3 is 13 amino acids long. With 5 bases removed from V and 5 bases from J, the gap between germline ends came to 10 bases. Broader study findings: A few larger clonotypes appeared in naive repertoires, especially CD8, possibly memory cells re-expressing CD45RA.

Worth noting for this clonotype: What it binds is unknown.

CD4+ T cell IFNgamma after overnight CMV lysate exposure gave donor CMV status. After CD4 positive bead selection, the CD4-negative fraction gave CD8 T cells. Four subsets defined by CD45RA and CD27 were sorted after CD3, CD4, CD8 and live/dead staining. The sample consisted of naive CD4+ T cells from blood. The chain employs TRBV7-9 and TRBJ1-5; no firm D call. This clonotype originated in a human donor in good health. The CDR3, as DNA: TGTGCCAGCAGCGGAGCCGCCGATCAGCCCCAGCATTTT. This gives the protein CASSGAADQPQHF.